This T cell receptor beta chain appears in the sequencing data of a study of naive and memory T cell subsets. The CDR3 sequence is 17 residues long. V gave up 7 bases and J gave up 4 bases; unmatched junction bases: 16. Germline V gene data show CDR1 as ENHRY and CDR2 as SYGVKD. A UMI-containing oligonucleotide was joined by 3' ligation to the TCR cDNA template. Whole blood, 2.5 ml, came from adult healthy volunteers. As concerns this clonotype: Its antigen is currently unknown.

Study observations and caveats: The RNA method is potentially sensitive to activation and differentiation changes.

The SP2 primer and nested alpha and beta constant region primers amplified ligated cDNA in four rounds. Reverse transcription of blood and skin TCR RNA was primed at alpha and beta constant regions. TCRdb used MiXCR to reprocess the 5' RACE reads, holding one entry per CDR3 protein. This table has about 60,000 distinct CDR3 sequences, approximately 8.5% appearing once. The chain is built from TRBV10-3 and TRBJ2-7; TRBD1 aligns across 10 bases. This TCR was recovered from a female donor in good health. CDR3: CAIMGSADRGRLYEQYF. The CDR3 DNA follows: TGTGCCATCATGGGAAGCGCTGACAGGGGGCGTTTGTACGAGCAGTACTTC.